The clone carrying this T cell receptor (beta chain) was found many times. The target antigen is unknown. The data stem from a study of T cell repertoires in cytomegalovirus infection. Study information: Recently identified HLA-C-restricted CMV epitopes and well-studied HLA-B-restricted CMV epitopes were used by the study. Public TCR beta signatures indicated both CMV infection and matching HLA type.

General study findings and limits: CMV-specific HLA-C-restricted TCR beta clonotypes dominated the ex vivo response.

Each CDR3 protein gets one entry after TCRdb re-called the reads with MiXCR. The table includes around 770,000 distinct CDR3 sequences, approximately 32% detected once. V lost 5 bases, J lost 2 bases, and 15 bases lay in between. The CDR3 runs 16 residues. This TCR was recovered from a human donor in good health (CMV status not recorded). Some clones in this sample may be carry-over from other donors' samples. V gene TRBV12-3 or TRBV12-4 combines with J gene TRBJ2-2, with unresolved D. The sample was cultured CD8+ T cells from PBMCs, taken from culture after CMV antigen stimulation. The CDR3 loop is CASSPYAVVNTGELFF. The CDR3 DNA reads as TGTGCCAGCAGTCCCTATGCGGTCGTCAACACCGGGGAGCTGTTTTTT.